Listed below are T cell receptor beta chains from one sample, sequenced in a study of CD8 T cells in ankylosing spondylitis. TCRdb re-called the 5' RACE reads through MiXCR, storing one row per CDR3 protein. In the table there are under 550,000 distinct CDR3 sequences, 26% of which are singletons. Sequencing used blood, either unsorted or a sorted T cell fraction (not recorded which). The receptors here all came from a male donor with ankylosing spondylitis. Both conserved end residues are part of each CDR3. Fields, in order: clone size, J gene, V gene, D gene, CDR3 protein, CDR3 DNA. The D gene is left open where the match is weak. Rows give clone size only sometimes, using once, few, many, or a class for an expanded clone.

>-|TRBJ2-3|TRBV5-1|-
CASSLAGEGADTQYF
TGCGCCAGCAGCTTGGCGGGAGAGGGGGCAGATACGCAGTATTTT
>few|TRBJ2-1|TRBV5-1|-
CASTLLGSIYNEQFF
TGCGCCAGCACCCTCTTGGGCAGCATTTACAATGAGCAGTTCTTC
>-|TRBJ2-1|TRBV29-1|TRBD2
CSVVIAGYNEQFF
TGCAGCGTTGTAATAGCGGGTTACAATGAGCAGTTCTTC
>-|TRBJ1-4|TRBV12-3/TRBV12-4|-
CASSSHGTVEKLFF
TGTGCCAGCAGTTCCCACGGGACGGTTGAAAAACTGTTTTTT
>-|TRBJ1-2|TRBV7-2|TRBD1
CASSGQGPYGYTF
TGTGCCAGCTCGGGACAGGGACCCTATGGCTACACCTTC
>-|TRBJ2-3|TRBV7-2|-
CASSFQTSTDTQYF
TGTGCCAGCAGCTTTCAGACCAGCACAGATACGCAGTATTTT
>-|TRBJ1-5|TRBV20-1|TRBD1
CSARGTADPNQPQHF
TGCAGTGCTAGGGGGACAGCGGATCCCAATCAGCCCCAGCATTTT
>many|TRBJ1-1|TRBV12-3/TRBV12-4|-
CASSQLMNTEAFF
TGTGCCAGCAGTCAACTTATGAACACTGAAGCTTTCTTT
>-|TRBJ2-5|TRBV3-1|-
CASSLIVYQETQYF
TGTGCCAGCAGCTTAATAGTGTACCAAGAGACCCAGTACTTC
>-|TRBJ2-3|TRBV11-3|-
CASSLGQRTDTQYF
TGCGCCAGCAGCTTGGGACAACGCACAGATACGCAGTATTTT
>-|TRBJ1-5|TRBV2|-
CASWGGDFNQPQHF
TGTGCCAGCTGGGGAGGGGATTTCAATCAGCCCCAGCATTTT
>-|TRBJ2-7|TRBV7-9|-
CASSFFPGLTYEQYF
TGTGCCAGCAGCTTCTTTCCGGGTTTGACCTACGAGCAGTACTTC
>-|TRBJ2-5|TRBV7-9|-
CASSFYLSQETQYF
TGTGCCAGCAGCTTTTACCTATCACAAGAGACCCAGTACTTC
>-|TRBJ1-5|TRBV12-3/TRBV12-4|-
CASSFGLGGQPQHF
TGTGCCAGCAGTTTCGGACTAGGTGGGCAGCCCCAGCATTTT
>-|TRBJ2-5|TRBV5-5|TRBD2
CASSATSGAHQQYF
TGTGCCAGCAGCGCAACTAGCGGGGCCCACCAGCAGTACTTC
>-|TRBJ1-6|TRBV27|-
CASSPAVGNSPLHF
TGTGCCAGCAGTCCAGCCGTCGGTAATTCACCCCTCCACTTT
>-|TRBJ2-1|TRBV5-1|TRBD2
CASSSGLASNEQFF
TGCGCCAGCAGCTCAGGACTAGCGAGCAATGAGCAGTTCTTC
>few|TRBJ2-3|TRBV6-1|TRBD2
CASSDLAGENTDTQYF
TGTGCCAGCAGCGACCTAGCGGGAGAAAACACAGATACGCAGTATTTT
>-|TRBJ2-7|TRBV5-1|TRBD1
CASSPNPGTGGYEQYF
TGCGCCAGCAGCCCGAATCCGGGGACAGGAGGTTACGAGCAGTACTTC
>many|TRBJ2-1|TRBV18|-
CASSPAIAREQFF
TGTGCCAGCTCACCAGCGATAGCACGGGAGCAGTTCTTC
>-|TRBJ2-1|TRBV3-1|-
CASSQGSGTNEQFF
TGTGCCAGCAGCCAGGGATCCGGGACCAATGAGCAGTTCTTC
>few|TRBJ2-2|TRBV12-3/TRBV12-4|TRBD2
CASNKREGLDGELFF
TGTGCCAGCAACAAGCGGGAGGGATTGGACGGGGAGCTGTTTTTT
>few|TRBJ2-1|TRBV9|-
CASSGGLPREQFF
TGTGCCAGCAGCGGGGGCTTGCCTCGTGAGCAGTTCTTC
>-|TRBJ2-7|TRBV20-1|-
CSARPDPYEQYF
TGCAGTGCCAGGCCGGATCCCTACGAGCAGTACTTC
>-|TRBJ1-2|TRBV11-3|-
CASSPSGGQGYTF
TGTGCCAGCAGCCCGTCGGGGGGGCAGGGCTACACCTTC
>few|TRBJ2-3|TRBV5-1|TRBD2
CASSNMKTSGGSTDTQYF
TGCGCCAGCAGCAACATGAAAACTAGCGGGGGGAGCACAGATACGCAGTATTTT
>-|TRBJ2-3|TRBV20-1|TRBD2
CSARDVAGADTQYF
TGCAGTGCTAGAGACGTAGCGGGAGCCGATACGCAGTATTTT
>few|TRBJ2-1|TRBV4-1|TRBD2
CASRLGLAGNNEQFF
TGCGCCAGCAGACTTGGACTAGCGGGAAACAATGAGCAGTTCTTC
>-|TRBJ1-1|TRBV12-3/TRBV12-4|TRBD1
CASSSPHRGDTEAFF
TGTGCCAGCAGCTCACCGCACAGGGGAGACACTGAAGCTTTCTTT
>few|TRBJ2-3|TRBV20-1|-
CSATGGYTDTQYF
TGCAGTGCTACCGGGGGTTACACAGATACGCAGTATTTT
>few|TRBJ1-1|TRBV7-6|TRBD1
CASSLGTGGTSTEAFF
TGTGCCAGCAGCTTAGGGACAGGGGGGACGAGCACTGAAGCTTTCTTT
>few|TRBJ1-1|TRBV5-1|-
CASSLLVGRENTEAFF
TGCGCCAGCAGCTTGCTTGTGGGGAGGGAGAACACTGAAGCTTTCTTT
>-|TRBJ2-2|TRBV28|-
CASRIPQGAGTGELFF
TGTGCCAGTCGCATCCCACAGGGCGCAGGAACCGGGGAGCTGTTTTTT
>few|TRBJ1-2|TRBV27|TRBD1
CASSSLWAGGSYGYTF
TGTGCCAGCAGTTCCCTGTGGGCAGGGGGTAGCTATGGCTACACCTTC
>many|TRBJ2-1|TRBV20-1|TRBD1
CSSTGDRLPYNEQFF
TGCAGTTCGACAGGGGATCGCCTCCCCTACAATGAGCAGTTCTTC
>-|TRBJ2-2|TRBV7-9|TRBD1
CASSLGQGVGELFF
TGTGCCAGCAGCTTAGGACAGGGCGTCGGGGAGCTGTTTTTT
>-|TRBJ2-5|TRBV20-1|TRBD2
CSARSGLAGLQETQYF
TGCAGTGCTAGATCGGGACTAGCGGGACTCCAAGAGACCCAGTACTTC
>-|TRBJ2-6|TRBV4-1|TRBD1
CASSRGTAYSGANVLTF
TGCGCCAGCAGCAGGGGGACAGCCTACTCTGGGGCCAACGTCCTGACTTTC
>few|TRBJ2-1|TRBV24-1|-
CATSDLGGTNEQFF
TGTGCCACCAGTGATTTAGGCGGAACCAATGAGCAGTTCTTC
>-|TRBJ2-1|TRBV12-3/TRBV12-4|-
CASSGRSSEQFF
TGTGCCAGCAGTGGCAGATCTAGCGAGCAGTTCTTC
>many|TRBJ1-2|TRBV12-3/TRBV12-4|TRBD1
CASSLTGTGEYGYTF
TGTGCCAGCAGTTTAACCGGGACAGGGGAATATGGCTACACCTTC
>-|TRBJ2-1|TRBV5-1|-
CASSPDVSSYNEQFF
TGCGCCAGCAGCCCGGACGTTAGCTCCTACAATGAGCAGTTCTTC
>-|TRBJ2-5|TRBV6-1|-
CASSKVFIRRTQETQYF
TGTGCCAGCAGTAAAGTGTTCATTAGACGGACGCAAGAGACCCAGTACTTC
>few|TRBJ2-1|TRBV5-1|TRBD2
CASSPALAGSYNEQFF
TGCGCCAGCAGCCCGGCACTAGCGGGAAGCTACAATGAGCAGTTCTTC
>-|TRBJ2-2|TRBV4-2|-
CASSQDRGSTGELFF
TGTGCCAGCAGCCAAGATCGGGGGAGCACCGGGGAGCTGTTTTTT
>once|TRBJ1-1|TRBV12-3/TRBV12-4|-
CASSFRGTQAEAFF
TGTGCCAGCAGTTTCAGGGGAACTCAGGCTGAAGCTTTCTTT
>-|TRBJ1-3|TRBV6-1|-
CASSVPGPLSGNTIYF
TGTGCCAGCAGTGTCCCGGGACCGCTCTCTGGAAACACCATATATTTT
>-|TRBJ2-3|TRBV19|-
CASTKGLGTDTQYF
TGTGCCAGTACCAAGGGATTGGGCACAGATACGCAGTATTTT
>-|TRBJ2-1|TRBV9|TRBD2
CASSVGGRAKNEQFF
TGTGCCAGCAGCGTCGGCGGGAGGGCCAAGAATGAGCAGTTCTTC
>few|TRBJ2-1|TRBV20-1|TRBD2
CSAPSGRPNEFVEQFF
TGCAGTGCTCCTAGCGGGCGTCCGAATGAGTTCGTTGAGCAGTTCTTC
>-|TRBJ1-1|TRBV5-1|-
CASSLYSRGQGTEAFF
TGCGCCAGCAGCTTGTATTCTCGGGGTCAGGGGACTGAAGCTTTCTTT
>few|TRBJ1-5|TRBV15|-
CATSPGVNQPQHF
TGTGCCACCAGCCCAGGTGTCAATCAGCCCCAGCATTTT
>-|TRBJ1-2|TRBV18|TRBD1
CASSRDSSNYGYTF
TGTGCCAGCTCACGGGACAGCTCTAACTATGGCTACACCTTC
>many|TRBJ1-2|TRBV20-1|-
CSAMQGSNYGYTF
TGCAGTGCTATGCAGGGCTCTAACTATGGCTACACCTTC
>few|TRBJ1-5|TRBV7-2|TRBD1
CASSPRTGGYSNQPQHF
TGTGCCAGCAGCCCCAGGACAGGAGGGTATAGCAATCAGCCCCAGCATTTT